These T cell receptor beta chains were read from a single sample in a study of blood T cell repertoires in COVID-19. TCRdb keeps only in-frame clones here, not all; method: immunoSEQ multiplex PCR. The data hold some 250,000 clones, with around 90% observed a single time. Sequenced: PBMCs or T cells enriched from blood (not recorded which). The source is a human donor in a cohort exposed to, infected with or recovered from COVID-19 (not recorded which). The donor label of this sample is uncertain. CDR3s include the opening cysteine and the closing phenylalanine or tryptophan. A D gene is named only where the DNA matches it firmly. Only part of the rows carry a size: once, few, many, or a class if the clone is expanded.

size | D | J | V | CDR3 | DNA
- | - | TRBJ1-4 | TRBV30 | CAWSGRGTNEKLFF | TGTGCCTGGAGCGGCAGAGGAACTAATGAAAAACTGTTTTTT
- | - | TRBJ1-3 | TRBV6-5 | CASEGGGNTIYF | TGTGCAAGCGAGGGTGGTGGAAACACCATATATTTT
- | TRBD2 | TRBJ2-5 | TRBV4-1 | CASSLLAGGRTQYF | TGCGCCAGCAGCCTATTAGCGGGGGGAAGGACCCAGTACTTC
- | - | TRBJ1-1 | TRBV21-1 | CASSEGGLTGVNTEAFF | TGTGCCAGCAGCGAGGGGGGTCTGACAGGGGTTAACACTGAAGCTTTCTTT
- | - | TRBJ2-5 | TRBV18 | CASSPPQETQYF | TGTGCCAGCTCACCCCCTCAAGAGACCCAGTACTTC
- | - | TRBJ1-4 | TRBV28 | CASSLTPAGTREKLFF | TGTGCCAGCAGTTTAACCCCAGCGGGGACACGTGAAAAACTGTTTTTT
- | - | TRBJ2-3 | TRBV21-1 | CASSREGGEITDTQYF | TGTGCCAGCAGCCGGGAGGGGGGGGAGATCACAGATACGCAGTATTTT
- | - | TRBJ1-1 | TRBV27 | CASSPPREAFF | TGTGCCAGCAGTCCGCCTAGGGAAGCTTTCTTT
- | - | TRBJ1-3 | TRBV28 | CASSFNRDYSGNTIYF | TGTGCCAGCAGTTTCAACAGGGACTACTCTGGAAACACCATATATTTT
- | - | TRBJ1-2 | TRBV24-1 | CATSETGDPRGYTF | TGTGCCACCAGCGAAACAGGCGACCCTAGGGGCTACACCTTC
- | - | TRBJ1-1 | TRBV4-3 | CASRAGSNTEAFF | TGCGCCAGCAGGGCAGGGTCGAACACTGAAGCTTTCTTT
- | - | TRBJ1-2 | TRBV2 | CASPVMGRGNGYTF | TGTGCCAGCCCAGTGATGGGACGGGGGAATGGCTACACCTTC
- | TRBD1 | TRBJ2-1 | TRBV24-1 | CATSRAGGYEQFF | TGTGCCACCAGTCGGGCAGGGGGCTATGAGCAGTTCTTC
- | TRBD1 | TRBJ1-2 | TRBV12-3/TRBV12-4 | CASSRTGFGYTF | TGTGCCAGCAGTAGGACAGGGTTTGGCTACACCTTC
once | TRBD1 | TRBJ2-5 | TRBV18 | CASSPGQQETQYF | TGTGCCAGCTCACCGGGACAGCAAGAGACCCAGTACTTC
- | - | TRBJ1-2 | TRBV20-1 | CSAFENGYTF | TGCAGTGCTTTTGAGAATGGCTACACCTTC
- | TRBD2 | TRBJ2-1 | TRBV5-1 | CASSLQGGDEQFF | TGCGCCAGCAGCCTTCAGGGAGGGGATGAGCAGTTCTTC
- | - | TRBJ1-5 | TRBV10-3 | CAISDETRNQPQHF | TGTGCCATCAGTGACGAGACAAGAAATCAGCCCCAGCATTTT
few | TRBD1 | TRBJ1-1 | TRBV3-1/TRBV3-2 | CASSQGQGVATEAFF | TGTGCCAGCAGCCAAGGTCAGGGGGTGGCCACTGAAGCTTTCTTT
- | - | TRBJ2-5 | TRBV6-2/TRBV6-3 | CASSYSVQGMVETQYF | TGTGCCAGCAGTTACTCGGTACAGGGAATGGTGGAGACCCAGTACTTC
- | TRBD1 | TRBJ1-6 | TRBV18 | CASSPQDRLFNSPLHF | TGTGCCAGCTCACCCCAGGACAGGCTGTTCAATTCACCCCTCCACTTT
- | TRBD2 | TRBJ2-1 | TRBV30 | CAWSVSGTIPSSNEQFF | TGTGCCTGGAGTGTAAGCGGGACTATCCCATCTTCGAATGAGCAGTTCTTC
once | - | TRBJ1-6 | TRBV27 | CASSSPDRINSPLHF | TGTGCCAGCAGTTCGCCAGACAGGATTAATTCACCCCTCCACTTT
- | TRBD1 | TRBJ1-1 | TRBV2 | CASSLGQGSTEAFF | TGTGCCAGCAGCCTTGGACAGGGGAGTACTGAAGCTTTCTTT
- | - | TRBJ2-2 | TRBV10-3 | CAISPPTRSTGELFF | TGTGCCATCAGCCCCCCGACTAGAAGCACCGGGGAGCTGTTTTTT
- | TRBD1 | TRBJ1-1 | TRBV10-3 | CAISEGQGRSGAFF | TGTGCCATCAGTGAGGGACAGGGCCGGTCAGGAGCTTTCTTT
- | - | TRBJ2-1 | TRBV5-4 | CASSLDHRGYNEQFF | TGTGCCAGCAGCTTGGACCATCGCGGGTACAATGAGCAGTTCTTC
- | TRBD1 | TRBJ1-4 | TRBV4-1 | CASSQEDRGLGEKLFF | TGCGCCAGCAGCCAAGAAGACAGGGGTCTCGGTGAAAAACTGTTTTTT
- | - | TRBJ1-2 | TRBV2 | CASRIDSSGYTF | TGTGCCAGCAGGATAGACAGCTCTGGCTACACCTTC
once | - | TRBJ2-7 | TRBV18 | CASSPPAEGYEQYF | TGTGCCAGCTCACCACCCGCCGAGGGATACGAGCAGTACTTC
- | TRBD1 | TRBJ1-1 | TRBV6-2/TRBV6-3 | CASSSAGTGSTEAFF | TGTGCCAGCAGTTCCGCCGGGACAGGGAGCACTGAAGCTTTCTTT
- | - | TRBJ2-5 | TRBV20-1 | CSAGQQETQYF | TGCAGTGCTGGACAGCAAGAGACCCAGTACTTC
few | - | TRBJ1-2 | TRBV5-5 | CASSREVEGYTF | TGTGCCAGCAGCAGGGAGGTCGAGGGCTACACCTTC
once | - | TRBJ1-2 | TRBV27 | CASNGGGYGYTF | TGTGCCAGCAATGGCGGGGGCTATGGCTACACCTTC
- | TRBD1 | TRBJ1-5 | TRBV28 | CASSFGTGGPISNQPQHF | TGTGCCAGCAGTTTCGGGACAGGGGGCCCCATTAGCAATCAGCCCCAGCATTTT
- | - | TRBJ2-3 | TRBV6-5 | CASWLGGVDTQYF | TGTGCCAGCTGGCTAGGAGGGGTGGATACGCAGTATTTT
- | TRBD2 | TRBJ2-3 | TRBV30 | CAWTSGGAWDTQYF | TGTGCCTGGACTAGCGGGGGGGCCTGGGATACGCAGTATTTT
once | TRBD1 | TRBJ1-5 | TRBV27 | CASSWTGGDQPQHF | TGTGCCAGCAGTTGGACAGGGGGGGATCAGCCCCAGCATTTT
- | - | TRBJ1-5 | TRBV19 | CAIASGLNQPQHF | TGTGCCATAGCCTCAGGGCTGAATCAGCCCCAGCATTTT
- | TRBD1 | TRBJ1-2 | TRBV19 | CASSRAGGFSDGYTF | TGTGCCAGTAGTAGGGCAGGGGGATTCTCGGATGGCTACACCTTC
- | TRBD2 | TRBJ2-3 | TRBV20-1 | CSASRRTSGGDTQCF | TGCAGTGCTAGTCGAAGGACTAGCGGGGGAGATACGCAGTGTTTT
- | - | TRBJ1-5 | TRBV12-5 | CASGREGESNQPQHF | TGTGCTAGTGGACGTGAGGGGGAAAGCAATCAGCCCCAGCATTTT
once | - | TRBJ2-2 | TRBV12-3/TRBV12-4 | CASSRTITGELFF | TGTGCCAGCAGTCGGACTATCACCGGGGAGCTGTTTTTT
- | - | TRBJ1-1 | TRBV9 | CASSVSVNTEAFF | TGTGCCAGCAGCGTATCCGTGAACACTGAAGCTTTCTTT
- | TRBD2 | TRBJ2-1 | TRBV27 | CASSPSGGAYNEQFF | TGTGCCAGCAGCCCCAGCGGGGGGGCCTACAATGAGCAGTTCTTC
- | TRBD1 | TRBJ2-7 | TRBV9 | CASSVAGTGGHEQYF | TGTGCCAGCAGCGTAGCCGGGACAGGGGGCCACGAGCAGTACTTC
- | - | TRBJ2-3 | TRBV11-3 | CASSPSLVTDTQYF | TGTGCCAGCAGCCCCTCGTTAGTCACAGATACGCAGTATTTT
- | TRBD1 | TRBJ2-3 | TRBV19 | CASSVGTGPDTQYF | TGTGCCAGTAGTGTCGGGACAGGGCCAGATACGCAGTATTTT
few | - | TRBJ2-7 | TRBV25-1 | CASTHPGLATSEQYF | TGTGCCAGCACCCATCCCGGGCTAGCAACCTCCGAGCAGTACTTC
once | TRBD1 | TRBJ1-1 | TRBV12-5 | CATRLTGQGNTEAFF | TGTGCTACACGTCTGACGGGACAGGGGAACACTGAAGCTTTCTTT